Shown below are 28 T cell receptor beta chains from a single sample sequenced in a study of neurological immune-mediated disorders. Via MiXCR, TCRdb re-called the 5' RACE reads, giving one row per CDR3 protein. In the table there are tens of thousands of distinct CDR3 sequences, approximately 6.2% of which are singletons. The sequenced sample consisted of CD4+ T cells from blood. Source of these receptors: a woman aged 18-29 years with multiple sclerosis.

This clonotype has at least ten counts. The V gene is TRBV6-6, the J gene TRBJ2-1, with D hard to call. The V gene lost 3 bases and the J gene lost 1 base, with 7 bases spanning the gap. Per the germline V gene, CDR1 is MNHNY and CDR2 is SVGAGI (reference sequence). This CDR3 is 14 amino acids long. In nucleotides, the CDR3 is TGTGCCAGCAGTTATGGTCAGTCCTACAATGAGCAGTTCTTC. Translation: CASSYGQSYNEQFF.

This clonotype came up many times. The chain joins TRBV7-6 to TRBJ2-1; 11 bases are a match to TRBD2. J gave up 10 bases and V 0 bases, and 2 bases lay outside the gene matches. The V gene's germline CDR1 is SGHVS and CDR2 FNYEAQ. The CDR3 contains 14 residues. CDR3 bases: TGTGCCAGCAGCTTAGCGTCTAGCGGGAGGGAGCAGTTCTTC. Its translation: CASSLASSGREQFF.

At least ten counts were recorded for this clonotype. V is TRBV29-1 and J is TRBJ1-1; D is uncertain. The germline V gene has CDR1 SQVTM and CDR2 ANQGSEA. There are 13 residues in the CDR3. Trimming removed 7 bases at V and 0 bases at J, with 12 bases between. CDR3 region: CSAVPDVNTEAFF. The CDR3, as DNA: TGCAGCGCCGTCCCTGACGTGAACACTGAAGCTTTCTTT.

This clonotype was observed many times. This rearrangement joins TRBV11-3 to TRBJ2-1, with D perhaps TRBD1 (5 bases). CDR3 size: 16 residues. Trimming shortened V by 5 bases and J by 2 bases, and 16 bases separated the two germline ends. Germline assignment: CDR1 SGHNT and CDR2 YENEEA. CDR3 bases: TGTGCCAGCAGCGGAACGCAGGGTGGCGCCTACAATGAGCAGTTCTTC. Protein sequence: CASSGTQGGAYNEQFF.

This clonotype was seen many times. CDR3 amino acids: CASSLTSGGTDTQYF. In nucleotides, the CDR3 is TGCGCCAGCAGCTTGACTAGCGGGGGGACAGATACGCAGTATTTT. This chain joins TRBV5-1 and TRBJ2-3; 12 bases map to TRBD2. The trim removed 1 base at V and 3 bases at J, leaving 0 bases unmatched. The CDR3 spans 15 residues. CDR1 is SGHRS and CDR2 is YFSETQ in the germline V gene.

The sample holds many counts of this clonotype. V usage is TRBV4-3 and J usage is TRBJ2-1, with D tentatively TRBD2 (7 bases). This CDR3 spans 17 amino acids. Germline V gives CDR1 LGHNA, CDR2 YSLEER. Trimming removed 2 bases at V and 6 bases at J, with 20 bases between. CDR3 region: CASSQPRGAAGANEQFF. DNA of the CDR3: TGCGCCAGCAGCCAACCACGGGGGGCCGCAGGGGCCAATGAGCAGTTCTTC.

This clonotype has ten or more counts. V and J are TRBV7-2 and TRBJ2-1, with TRBD2 matching 7 bases. The J segment lost 8 bases and the V segment lost 5 bases, leaving 9 bases of the junction unmatched. From germline, CDR1 is SGHTA and CDR2 FQGNSA. The CDR3 has 14 residues. CDR3 protein: CASSPKAGRDEQFF. The DNA of the CDR3 is TGTGCCAGCAGCCCTAAGGCGGGGAGGGATGAGCAGTTCTTC.

Many counts were recorded for this clonotype. This CDR3 is CASSLSQGYGYTF. CDR3 coding DNA: TGTGCCAGCAGTTTATCACAGGGTTATGGCTACACCTTC. This chain connects TRBV27 to TRBJ1-2, with a possible D match to TRBD1 (6 bases). CDR3 length: 13 residues. Trimming removed 0 bases from V and 5 bases from J, with 7 bases in between. Germline CDR1 and CDR2: MNHEY and SMNVEV (reference sequence).

This clonotype was counted ten times or more. This sequence joins TRBV28 and TRBJ1-4; 7 bases are a match to TRBD1. Germline-derived CDR1 and CDR2 are MDHEN and SYDVKM. V was pared by 5 bases and J by 4 bases, with 7 bases of the junction left unmatched. This CDR3 has 15 residues. This CDR3 reads CASSRDRAYNEKLFF. The CDR3 DNA is TGTGCCAGCAGTCGCGACAGGGCTTATAATGAAAAACTGTTTTTT.

This clonotype was counted many times. The chain recombines TRBV5-5 with TRBJ1-4; TRBD1 matches at 10 bases. The CDR3 has 16 amino acids. After removal of 4 bases from V and 3 bases from J, the junction contained 6 bases not matched to a gene. Germline CDR1 reads SGHKS; CDR2 reads YYEKEE (reference sequence). As DNA, the CDR3 is TGTGCCAGCAGCCCACGACAGGGGGCGGCTAATGAAAAACTGTTTTTT. This codes for CASSPRQGAANEKLFF.

This clonotype showed up many times. The chain combines TRBV5-1 with TRBJ1-1, with D hard to call. The V end lost 5 bases, the J end lost 2 bases, and 16 bases lay between the germline ends. The CDR3 loop spans 15 amino acids. The germline V gene has CDR1 SGHRS and CDR2 YFSETQ. The DNA for the CDR3 is TGCGCCAGCAGACCCGGACTGACTTCCAACACTGAAGCTTTCTTT. This encodes CASRPGLTSNTEAFF.

This clonotype has a count of ten or more. The J gene is TRBJ1-1, the V gene TRBV20-1, with D unclear. Between the trimmed V and J ends, which lost 3 bases and 7 bases, there was a span of 9 bases. This CDR3 contains 11 residues. Germline loops: CDR1 DFQATT, CDR2 SNEGSKA (reference sequence). This CDR3 reads CSASKRDEAFF. CDR3 DNA: TGCAGTGCTAGTAAAAGGGATGAAGCTTTCTTT.

The table lists this clonotype with many counts. J is TRBJ2-7 and V is TRBV20-1; unclear D gene. V lost 5 bases, J lost 3 bases, and 11 bases lay in between. From germline, CDR1 is DFQATT and CDR2 SNEGSKA (reference sequence). The CDR3 is 12 residues long. The DNA for the CDR3 is TGCAGTGCTGTTAGCAGCATCTACGAGCAGTACTTC. It encodes CSAVSSIYEQYF.

This clonotype occurred many times. The chain links TRBV20-1 to TRBJ1-1; TRBD1 matches 8 bases. The CDR3 has 13 amino acids. V shed 3 bases and J 4 bases; nucleotides not matched to a gene: 4. Germline V lookup: CDR1 DFQATT, CDR2 SNEGSKA (reference sequence). CDR3 DNA sequence: TGCAGTGCTAGCGCGGACAGGGCCACTGAAGCTTTCTTT. Protein sequence: CSASADRATEAFF.

This clonotype appeared many times. This sequence joins TRBV7-9 and TRBJ2-3; 7 positions match TRBD2. The CDR3 loop spans 15 amino acids. The V and J ends lost 5 bases and 4 bases, in that order; junction bases with no gene match: 9. In germline, CDR1 is SEHNR, CDR2 FQNEAQ (reference sequence). CDR3 sequence: CASSPKRGASDTQYF. The DNA of the CDR3 is TGTGCCAGCAGCCCCAAGCGGGGAGCATCAGATACGCAGTATTTT.

This clonotype was recorded at least ten times. V usage is TRBV5-1 and J usage is TRBJ2-7; D perhaps matches TRBD1 (7 bases). The CDR3 loop spans 13 amino acids. V gave up 4 bases and J gave up 6 bases, with 14 bases separating them. Germline loops: CDR1 SGHRS, CDR2 YFSETQ. The CDR3 coding sequence is TGCGCCAGCAGCGACTACAGGGGAGGCGAGCAGTACTTC. Its translation is CASSDYRGGEQYF.

This clonotype was found many times. The genes are TRBV11-2 and TRBJ1-1; no firm D call. V was shortened by 7 bases and J by 5 bases, with 17 bases between the two germline ends. The CDR3 runs 14 residues. CDR1 and CDR2 (germline): SGHAT, FQNNGV. For the CDR3, the DNA is TGTGCCAGCACCGCGGTGGTGGGTAGGACTGAAGCTTTCTTT. This gives the protein CASTAVVGRTEAFF.

This clonotype has ten or more counts. J is TRBJ2-2 and V is TRBV5-7, with 12 bases identical to TRBD2. TRBV5-7 is an open reading frame whose function is uncertain. After removal of 4 bases from V and 7 bases from J, the junction contained 11 bases not matched to a gene. The CDR3 consists of 17 residues. CDR3 in amino acids: CASSPAGTSGRCGELFF. The CDR3 nucleotides are TGTGCCAGCAGCCCTGCCGGGACTAGCGGGCGCTGCGGGGAGCTGTTTTTT.

The chain carries TRBV5-4 and TRBJ1-2; the D gene is possibly TRBD1 (5 bases). Trimming removed 4 bases at V and 2 bases at J, with 15 bases between. CDR1 is SGHNT, CDR2 YYREEE, per germline (reference sequence). This CDR3 spans 15 amino acids. The chain's CDR3 is CASSPGVEVNYGYTF. The CDR3 DNA follows: TGTGCCAGCAGCCCGGGGGTAGAGGTAAACTATGGCTACACCTTC.

This clonotype was found many times. The V and J genes are TRBV12-3 or TRBV12-4 and TRBJ2-7; the match to TRBD2 covers 8 bases. The CDR3 has 15 amino acids. The trim removed 3 bases at V and 5 bases at J, leaving 9 bases unmatched. The CDR3 sequence is CASSLAGGRAHEQYF. In DNA form, the CDR3 reads TGTGCCAGCAGTTTGGCGGGGGGTCGTGCTCACGAGCAGTACTTC.

At least ten counts were recorded for this clonotype. The chain employs TRBV7-8 and TRBJ1-1; TRBD1 might be the D (6 bases). V lost 6 bases, J lost 0 bases, and 11 bases lay in between. Germline lookup yields CDR1 SGHVS and CDR2 FQNEAQ. This CDR3 region has 14 residues. CDR3: CASRLQGMNTEAFF. DNA for the CDR3: TGTGCCAGCAGGTTACAGGGAATGAACACTGAAGCTTTCTTT.

This clonotype was seen at least ten times. V is TRBV5-1 and J is TRBJ2-4; 9 bases map to TRBD1. Germline V lookup: CDR1 SGHRS, CDR2 YFSETQ. The CDR3 covers 17 residues. V dropped 1 base and J dropped 1; count of bases not matched to a gene: 6. The CDR3 DNA reads TGCGCCAGCAGCTTGACTACAGGGGGCGCTGCCAAAAACATTCAGTACTTC. As protein: CASSLTTGGAAKNIQYF.

In its sample, this clonotype was seen a few times. The chain couples TRBV12-3 or TRBV12-4 to TRBJ2-1; 8 bases are shared with TRBD1. The CDR3 covers 15 residues. With 5 bases clipped from V and 5 bases from J, the junction kept 8 bases outside the gene matches. The CDR3 DNA sequence: TGTGCCAGCAGTACACAGGGGGTACCCAACAATGAGCAGTTCTTC. It encodes CASSTQGVPNNEQFF.

This clonotype was picked up many times. This rearrangement joins TRBV5-1 to TRBJ2-1; 8 positions agree with TRBD1. Trimming at V came to 0 bases and at J to 4 bases, leaving 3 bases not matched to a gene. Germline lookup yields CDR1 SGHRS and CDR2 YFSETQ. The length of the CDR3 is 15 residues. CDR3 in DNA: TGCGCCAGCAGCTTGGGTGGGACAGGATACAATGAGCAGTTCTTC. Residues: CASSLGGTGYNEQFF.

This chain joins TRBV18 and TRBJ2-3; TRBD2 aligns across 8 bases. The V segment lost 6 bases and the J segment 4 bases; nucleotides outside the gene matches: 12. Germline V lookup: CDR1 KGHSH, CDR2 LQKENI. The CDR3 is made up of 16 amino acids. This chain's CDR3 is CASSPGLASAADTQYF. The CDR3 bases are TGTGCCAGCTCTCCAGGACTAGCTTCGGCCGCAGATACGCAGTATTTT. The full variable domain, with the rest looked up from reference TRBV18 and TRBJ2-3, is NAGVMQNPRHLVRRRGQEARLRCSPMKGHSHVYWYRQLPEEGLKFMVYLQKENIIDESGMPKERFSAEFPKEGPSILRIQQVVRGDSAAYFCASSPGLASAADTQYFGPGTRLTVL.

The sample holds many counts of this clonotype. CDR3 loop: CASSLDGHTDTQYF. DNA for the CDR3: TGTGCCAGCAGCCTGGACGGCCACACAGATACGCAGTATTTT. The J gene is TRBJ2-3, the V gene TRBV3-1; the D is unclear. V was clipped by 4 bases and J by 2 bases, with 10 bases between them. The CDR3 is made up of 14 amino acids. Germline CDR1 reads LGHDT; CDR2 reads YNNKEL (reference sequence).

This clonotype was found many times. This chain joins TRBV5-1 and TRBJ1-2; a possible D gene is TRBD1 (6 bases). The CDR3 runs to 14 residues. The germline gives CDR1 SGHRS, CDR2 YFSETQ. V was clipped by 0 bases and J by 4 bases, with 10 bases between them. CDR3 nucleotides: TGCGCCAGCAGCTTGGCTCCAGGGGCCTATGGCTACACCTTC. It encodes CASSLAPGAYGYTF.

This clonotype was counted many times. The chain has TRBV12-3 or TRBV12-4 and TRBJ2-2; D perhaps matches TRBD1 (5 bases). The CDR3 is 13 amino acids. Trimming pared 7 bases from V and 6 bases from J, leaving 12 bases between. CDR3 DNA sequence: TGTGCCAGCACAGGTGTCAGGGCCGGGGAGCTGTTTTTT. This encodes CASTGVRAGELFF.